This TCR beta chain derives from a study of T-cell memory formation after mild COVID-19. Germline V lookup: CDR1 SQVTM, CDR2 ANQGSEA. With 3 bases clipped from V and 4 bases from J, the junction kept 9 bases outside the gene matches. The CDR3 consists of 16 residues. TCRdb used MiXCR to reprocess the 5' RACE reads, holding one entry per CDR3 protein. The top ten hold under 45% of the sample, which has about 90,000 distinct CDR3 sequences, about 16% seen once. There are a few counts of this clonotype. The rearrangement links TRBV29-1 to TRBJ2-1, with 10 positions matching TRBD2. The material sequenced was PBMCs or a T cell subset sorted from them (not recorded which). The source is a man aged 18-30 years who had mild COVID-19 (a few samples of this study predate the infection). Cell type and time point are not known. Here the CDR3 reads CSVDGLGTSVYNEQFF. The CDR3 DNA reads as TGCAGCGTTGATGGCCTGGGGACTAGCGTATACAATGAGCAGTTCTTC.